This record covers a single T cell receptor beta chain. The data belong to a study of control samples from healthy donors and cancer patients. Sequencing was performed with immunoSEQ multiplex PCR; in TCRdb, only in-frame clones are kept and a portion is missing. This sample has around 100,000 clones, with roughly 87% found just once. The CDR3 totals 14 residues. Germline CDR1 reads MNHEY; CDR2 reads SVGEGT. The V gene lost 4 bases and the J gene lost 1 base, with 9 bases spanning the gap. The receptor comes from a woman in her forties or fifties in good health. This chain uses TRBV6-2 or TRBV6-3 with TRBJ2-3, with D hard to call. The sequencing sample was made of blood. DNA for the CDR3: TGTGCCAGCAGTTCCGTGCAGCGCACAGATACGCAGTATTTT. Translated: CASSSVQRTDTQYF.